This TCR beta chain derives from a study of cytomegalovirus exposure and HLA in healthy donors. Findings and caveats of the study: A later look showed TCR association rates differing by HLA locus, highest for DRB1 and lowest for HLA-C.

CDR3 length equals 13 residues. V was trimmed by 8 bases and J by 5 bases, leaving 15 bases between them. Germline loops: CDR1 SNHLY, CDR2 FYNNEI. The PCR used 60 Vbeta and 13 Jbeta primers. Assay used: immunoSEQ multiplex PCR; TCRdb lists only in-frame clones, some missing. This table has 200,000 to 250,000 clones, roughly 80% appearing once. Points on this clone: What it binds is unknown.

All the people who gave samples were healthy bone marrow donors. The chain couples TRBV2 to TRBJ1-1, with a tentative D call TRBD1 (5 bases). This clonotype was sampled from a man in his thirties or forties in good health and CMV-seronegative. Sequencing was performed on PBMCs. This CDR3 is CASGESGVTEAFF. CDR3 bases: TGTGCCAGCGGGGAGTCGGGGGTGACTGAAGCTTTCTTT. The full variable domain, completed using reference TRBV2 and TRBJ1-1, is EPEVTQTPSHQVTQMGQEVILRCVPISNHLYFYWYRQILGQKVEFLVSFYNNEISEKSEIFDDQFSVERPDGSNFTLKIRSTKLEDSAMYFCASGESGVTEAFFGQGTRLTVV.